What follows are 26 T cell receptor beta chains derived from one specimen sequenced in a study of Ad26.COV2.S vaccination and SARS-CoV-2 variants. Sequencing used immunoSEQ multiplex PCR; TCRdb keeps in-frame clones, though not all of them. In the table there are hundreds of thousands of clones, around 90% of which are singletons. Treatment indicated: over 15 received Ad26.COV2.S at low or high dose, single or two shots; 5 received placebo; per-sample allocation not given. Following the first vaccine or placebo injection, samples were taken on day 63. This material consisted of peripheral blood, taken in a trial of Ad26.COV2.S vaccine versus placebo. These TCRs come from a person between 18 and 59 years old who received the Ad26.COV2.S COVID-19 vaccine or a placebo.

The chain employs TRBV7-6 and TRBJ1-4; D gene uncertain. CDR3 length equals 16 residues. Looked up from germline, CDR1 is SGHVS and CDR2 is FNYEAQ. Trimming shortened V by 2 bases and J by 8 bases, and 18 bases separated the two germline ends. The CDR3 sequence: CASSLSLGQPGEKLFF. The CDR3 bases are TGTGCCAGCAGCTTATCGCTAGGCCAGCCGGGGGAAAAACTGTTTTTT. Variable domain in full (rest from reference TRBV7-6 and TRBJ1-4): GAGVSQSPRYKVTKRGQDVALRCDPISGHVSLYWYRQALGQGPEFLTYFNYEAQQDKSGLPNDRFSAERPEGSISTLTIQRTEQRDSAMYRCASSLSLGQPGEKLFFGSGTQLSVL.

The chain uses TRBV7-3 and TRBJ2-3; no definite D call. The CDR3 consists of 15 residues. The germline V and J ends were trimmed by 0 bases and 2 bases, with 9 bases remaining between them. CDR1 and CDR2 (germline): SGHTA, FQGTGA. The CDR3, as DNA: TGTGCCAGCAGCTTAACGGGTCACCCCACAGATACGCAGTATTTT. Protein: CASSLTGHPTDTQYF.

This clone came up a few times. V and J are TRBV19 and TRBJ1-2; 7 nucleotides match TRBD1. With V trimmed by 7 bases and J by 2 bases, 10 bases remained unmatched. Germline-derived CDR1 and CDR2 are LNHDA and SQIVND (reference sequence). The CDR3 length is 15 residues. The CDR3 region is CASMDRATGNYGYTF. DNA of the CDR3: TGTGCCAGTATGGATAGGGCGACAGGGAACTATGGCTACACCTTC.

This rearrangement joins TRBV5-1 to TRBJ2-1; TRBD2 matches at 14 bases. The J segment lost 6 bases and the V segment lost 5 bases, leaving 1 base of the junction unmatched. Germline-derived CDR1 and CDR2 are SGHRS and YFSETQ. This CDR3 has 14 amino acids. This chain's CDR3 is CASRGTSGSNEQFF. CDR3 DNA sequence: TGCGCCAGCAGGGGGACTAGCGGGAGCAATGAGCAGTTCTTC.

This clone was observed once. This chain uses TRBV19 with TRBJ1-1; D uncertain. There are 16 residues in the CDR3. Germline-derived CDR1 and CDR2 are LNHDA and SQIVND (reference sequence). V was clipped by 8 bases and J by 3 bases, with 22 bases between them. The CDR3, as DNA: TGTGCCAGTCGAGCCAGACAAGTAAGCCCCCACACTGAAGCTTTCTTT. Encoded protein: CASRARQVSPHTEAFF. Variable domain in full (rest from reference TRBV19 and TRBJ1-1): DGGITQSPKYLFRKEGQNVTLSCEQNLNHDAMYWYRQDPGQGLRLIYYSQIVNDFQKGDIAEGYSVSREKKESFPLTVTSAQKNPTAFYLCASRARQVSPHTEAFFGQGTRLTVV.

This clone occurred a few times. The chain employs TRBV24-1 and TRBJ1-1; D is uncertain. The CDR3 sequence is 12 residues long. Germline V gene lookup returns CDR1 KGHDR and CDR2 SFDVKD. V lost 5 bases and J 1 base, leaving 4 bases between the germline ends. The DNA for the CDR3 is TGTGCCACCAGTGGTCAGAACACTGAAGCTTTCTTT. This translates into CATSGQNTEAFF.

The chain is built from TRBV9 and TRBJ2-2; D remains unclear. Germline lookup yields CDR1 SGDLS and CDR2 YYNGEE. This CDR3 region has 16 residues. Trimming stripped 2 bases from V and 0 bases from J, with 11 bases between. This chain's CDR3 is CASSVVEGPNTGELFF. CDR3 DNA: TGTGCCAGCAGCGTGGTAGAAGGGCCGAACACCGGGGAGCTGTTTTTT.

V gene TRBV30 combines with J gene TRBJ2-7; D could derive from TRBD1 or TRBD2 (5 bases each). The V gene lost 2 bases and the J gene lost 5 bases, with 16 bases spanning the gap. The CDR3 is 14 amino acids. The V gene's germline CDR1 is GTSNPN and CDR2 SVGIG (reference sequence). CDR3 protein: CAWSQRVRDHEQYF. CDR3 bases: TGTGCCTGGAGTCAAAGGGTACGGGACCACGAGCAGTACTTC.

The chain joins TRBV4-3 to TRBJ1-2; 9 bases agree with TRBD1. Germline V gives CDR1 LGHNA, CDR2 YSLEER. CDR3 length equals 14 residues. Trimming removed 4 bases from V and 5 bases from J; junction bases left unmatched: 5. The CDR3 sequence: CASSRLTGGYGYTF. CDR3 nucleotides: TGCGCCAGCAGCCGGTTGACAGGGGGATATGGCTACACCTTC.

V usage is TRBV30 and J usage is TRBJ1-1; 10 nucleotides line up with TRBD1. Germline assignment: CDR1 GTSNPN and CDR2 SVGIG (reference sequence). The CDR3 has 15 residues. Losses at the gene ends were 0 bases for V and 3 bases for J; bases not matched to a gene: 4. The CDR3 spells CAWSVRDRGYTEAFF. The CDR3 bases are TGTGCCTGGAGTGTACGGGACAGGGGATACACTGAAGCTTTCTTT. Complete variable domain (other parts from reference TRBV30 and TRBJ1-1): SQTIHQWPATLVQPVGSPLSLECTVEGTSNPNLYWYRQAAGRGLQLLFYSVGIGQISSEVPQNLSASRPQDRQFILSSKKLLLSDSGFYLCAWSVRDRGYTEAFFGQGTRLTVV.

The chain uses TRBV10-2 and TRBJ1-5; possible D gene TRBD1, 6 bases. V lost 10 bases and J lost 5, with 12 bases in between. Germline V gene sequence: CDR1 WSHSY, CDR2 SAAADI. CDR3 length: 12 amino acids. CDR3 in DNA: TGCGCCACTTCGGACAGCGATCAGCCCCAGCATTTT. This encodes CATSDSDQPQHF.

The rearrangement links TRBV5-1 to TRBJ2-5, with 9 bases aligning to TRBD1. The germline V gene encodes CDR1 SGHRS and CDR2 YFSETQ. This CDR3 contains 16 residues. V was pared by 1 base and J by 7 bases, with 11 bases of the junction left unmatched. CDR3 amino acids: CASSLSTGGMRVTQYF. CDR3 DNA sequence: TGCGCCAGCAGCTTGTCGACAGGGGGGATGCGTGTGACCCAGTACTTC. The full variable domain, rest sourced from reference TRBV5-1 and TRBJ2-5, is KAGVTQTPRYLIKTRGQQVTLSCSPISGHRSVSWYQQTPGQGLQFLFEYFSETQRNKGNFPGRFSGRQFSNSRSEMNVSTLELGDSALYLCASSLSTGGMRVTQYFGPGTRLLVL.

This clone was counted only a few times. This rearrangement joins TRBV2 to TRBJ2-7, with unresolved D. V was pared by 2 bases and J by 6 bases, with 5 bases between. Germline V gene lookup returns CDR1 SNHLY and CDR2 FYNNEI. This CDR3 region has 11 residues. CDR3 residues: CASSELTEQYF. The DNA of the CDR3 is TGTGCCAGCAGTGAACTAACCGAGCAGTACTTC.

The chain couples TRBV3-1 (or the pseudogene TRBV3-2) to TRBJ2-1; D unclear. This CDR3 has 14 amino acids. V shed 0 bases and J shed 6 bases, with 9 bases lying between them. Germline V gene data show CDR1 as LGHDT and CDR2 as YNNKEL (reference sequence). DNA for the CDR3: TGTGCCAGCAGCCAAGAGCGCGTTCGCAATGAGCAGTTCTTC. Translated: CASSQERVRNEQFF.

This clone was observed once. This chain joins TRBV7-9 and TRBJ2-7; D remains ambiguous. In germline, CDR1 is SEHNR, CDR2 FQNEAQ (reference sequence). V was pared by 3 bases and J by 4 bases, with 10 bases between. The CDR3 is 13 residues long. CDR3 residues: CASSFSQIYEQYF. The CDR3 DNA sequence: TGTGCCAGCAGCTTTAGCCAGATTTACGAGCAGTACTTC.

The V gene is TRBV6-2 or TRBV6-3, the J gene TRBJ2-1; 10 nucleotides line up with TRBD2. The ends lost 6 bases at V and 4 bases at J; junction bases unmatched: 9. This CDR3 spans 16 amino acids. Per the germline V gene, CDR1 is MNHEY and CDR2 is SVGEGT. CDR3 loop: CASSRTSGTTYNEQFF. In DNA, the CDR3 is TGTGCCAGCAGCAGAACTAGCGGGACTACTTACAATGAGCAGTTCTTC.

The chain employs TRBV24-1 and TRBJ2-7, with 7 bases lining up with TRBD1. With 4 bases clipped from V and 4 bases from J, the junction kept 12 bases outside the gene matches. CDR3 length: 16 amino acids. Germline V lookup: CDR1 KGHDR, CDR2 SFDVKD. Written as DNA, the CDR3 is TGTGCCACCAGTGACCCCCGGGACAGCGTAATTTACGAGCAGTACTTC. Amino acid sequence: CATSDPRDSVIYEQYF.

The J gene is TRBJ2-5, the V gene TRBV7-2; D call uncertain. Trimming shortened V by 4 bases and J by 5 bases, and 11 bases separated the two germline ends. The CDR3 loop spans 13 amino acids. Germline lookup yields CDR1 SGHTA and CDR2 FQGNSA. CDR3 bases: TGTGCCAGCAGCTCGTCTTACGGGGAGACCCAGTACTTC. Translation gives CASSSSYGETQYF.

The rearrangement joins TRBV28 to TRBJ1-1; D is possibly TRBD1 (5 bases). The CDR3 is 11 amino acids. V was cut by 8 bases and J by 10 bases, with 14 bases left in between. CDR1 MDHEN and CDR2 SYDVKM come from the germline V gene. CDR3 amino acids: CASLGGRVAFF. CDR3 nucleotide sequence: TGTGCCAGCCTGGGGGGGAGGGTAGCTTTCTTT.

The V call is TRBV29-1, the J call TRBJ2-7; TRBD1 agrees at 9 bases. The junction had 9 bases not matched to a gene; V was cut back by 6 bases and J by 3 bases. This CDR3 region has 14 residues. Germline loops: CDR1 SQVTM, CDR2 ANQGSEA. CDR3 loop: CSVNYPGQGYEQYF. The CDR3 DNA reads TGCAGCGTGAATTACCCGGGACAGGGCTACGAGCAGTACTTC.

The V call is TRBV7-9, the J call TRBJ1-1, with 8 bases that match TRBD1. V lost 1 base, J lost 5 bases, and 18 bases stayed unmatched. The CDR3 is 19 residues long. The V gene's germline CDR1 is SEHNR and CDR2 FQNEAQ (reference sequence). DNA for the CDR3: TGTGCCAGCAGCTTAGTCCAATTTGTCGGCAGGGGGCGGGGAACTGAAGCTTTCTTT. Its translation is CASSLVQFVGRGRGTEAFF.

The chain recombines TRBV7-2 with TRBJ2-5; 7 nucleotides agree with TRBD1. From germline, CDR1 is SGHTA and CDR2 FQGNSA. The CDR3 runs to 15 residues. Losses at the gene ends were 5 bases for V and 1 base for J; bases not matched to a gene: 7. Here the CDR3 reads CASSMTGRLQETQYF. Written as DNA, the CDR3 is TGTGCCAGCAGCATGACAGGGCGGCTCCAAGAGACCCAGTACTTC.

The chain joins TRBV5-5 to TRBJ2-7; D is perhaps TRBD1 (6 bases). CDR1 and CDR2 (germline): SGHKS, YYEKEE (reference sequence). CDR3 length: 14 residues. With 2 bases removed from V and 4 bases from J, the gap between germline ends came to 13 bases. The DNA of the CDR3 is TGTGCCAGCAGCTTAGCCGGGACAAGGTACGAGCAGTACTTC. Translation: CASSLAGTRYEQYF. The variable domain in full, completed from reference TRBV5-5 and TRBJ2-7, reads DAGVTQSPTHLIKTRGQQVTLRCSPISGHKSVSWYQQVLGQGPQFIFQYYEKEERGRGNFPDRFSARQFPNYSSELNVNALLLGDSALYLCASSLAGTRYEQYFGPGTRLTVT.

This clone has just a few counts. Other DNA sequences in the sample encode the same CDR3. The chain carries TRBV4-1 and TRBJ2-7; tentatively, D is TRBD1 (6 bases). Germline V gives CDR1 MGHRA, CDR2 YSYEKL. There are 15 residues in the CDR3. V was shortened by 3 bases and J by 1 base, with 13 bases between the two germline ends. This CDR3 is CASSQDSSASYEQYF. CDR3 coding DNA: TGCGCCAGCAGCCAGGACAGTTCGGCGTCCTACGAGCAGTACTTC.

This sequence joins TRBV28 and TRBJ2-5; D gene ambiguous. Trimming cost V 2 bases and J 1 base, with 5 bases left between them. Germline-derived CDR1 and CDR2 are MDHEN and SYDVKM. This CDR3 region has 13 residues. CDR3 residues: CASSLPAQETQYF. CDR3 nucleotides: TGTGCCAGCAGTTTACCAGCCCAAGAGACCCAGTACTTC.

The chain carries TRBV4-1 and TRBJ2-7; 9 nucleotides agree with TRBD2. This CDR3 has 16 amino acids. The V gene's germline CDR1 is MGHRA and CDR2 YSYEKL. The ends lost 4 bases at V and 2 bases at J; junction bases unmatched: 9. The CDR3 DNA is TGCGCCAGCAGCCCCCACCTTAGCGGGAGCACCTACGAGCAGTACTTC. It is translated as CASSPHLSGSTYEQYF.